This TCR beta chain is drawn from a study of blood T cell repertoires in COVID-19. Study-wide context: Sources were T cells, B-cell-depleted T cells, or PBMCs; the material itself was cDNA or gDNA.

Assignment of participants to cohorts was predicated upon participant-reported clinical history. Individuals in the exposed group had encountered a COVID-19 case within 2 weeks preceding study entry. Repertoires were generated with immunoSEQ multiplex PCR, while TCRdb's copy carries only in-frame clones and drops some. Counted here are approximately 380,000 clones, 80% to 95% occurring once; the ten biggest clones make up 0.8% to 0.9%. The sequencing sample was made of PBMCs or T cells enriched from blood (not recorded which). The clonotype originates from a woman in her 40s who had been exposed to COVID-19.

As DNA, the CDR3 is TGTGCCAGTAGTATACCCCTCGGTCTGCAGCCCCAGCATTTT. It is translated as CASSIPLGLQPQHF. The rearrangement joins TRBV19 to TRBJ1-5; D uncertain. Germline CDR1 reads LNHDA; CDR2 reads SQIVND (reference sequence). Trimming removed 2 bases at V and 7 bases at J, with 12 bases between. CDR3 length: 14 amino acids.